This TCR beta chain was documented in a study of shared clonotypes between healthy human individuals. Concerning this clone itself: This specimen includes other DNA sequences encoding the same CDR3.

Naive CD8 cells were CD45RO-negative, positively selected for CCR7, excluding terminally differentiated effector memory CD45RA+ cells. Profiled with immunoSEQ multiplex PCR; TCRdb holds only in-frame clones, not every one. The sample includes millions of clones, about 95% of them seen just once. V was trimmed by 0 bases and J by 8 bases, leaving 4 bases between them. Germline V gene lookup returns CDR1 MNHEY and CDR2 SMNVEV (reference sequence). This CDR3 has 12 residues. The V gene is TRBV27, the J gene TRBJ1-4; D not resolved. This clonotype was sampled from a man between 18 and 35 years old in good health. Sequenced: naive CD8+ T cells sorted from blood. In nucleotides, the CDR3 is TGTGCCAGCAGTTTATCGGGAGAAAAACTGTTTTTT. It translates to CASSLSGEKLFF.